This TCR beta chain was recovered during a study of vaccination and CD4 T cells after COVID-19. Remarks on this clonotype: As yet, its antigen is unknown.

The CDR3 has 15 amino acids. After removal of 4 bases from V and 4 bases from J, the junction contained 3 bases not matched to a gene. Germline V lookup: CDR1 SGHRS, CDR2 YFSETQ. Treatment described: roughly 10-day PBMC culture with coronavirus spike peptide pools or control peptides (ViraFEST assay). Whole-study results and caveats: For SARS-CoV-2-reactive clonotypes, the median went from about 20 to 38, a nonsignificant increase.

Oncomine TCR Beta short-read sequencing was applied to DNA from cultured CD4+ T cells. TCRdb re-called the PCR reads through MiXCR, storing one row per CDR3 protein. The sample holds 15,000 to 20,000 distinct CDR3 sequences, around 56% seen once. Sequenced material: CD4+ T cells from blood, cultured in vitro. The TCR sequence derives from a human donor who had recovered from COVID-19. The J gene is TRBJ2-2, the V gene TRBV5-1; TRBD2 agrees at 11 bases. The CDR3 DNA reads TGCGCCAGCAGCGGCGGGACTAGCGGCACCGGGGAGCTGTTTTTT. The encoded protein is CASSGGTSGTGELFF.